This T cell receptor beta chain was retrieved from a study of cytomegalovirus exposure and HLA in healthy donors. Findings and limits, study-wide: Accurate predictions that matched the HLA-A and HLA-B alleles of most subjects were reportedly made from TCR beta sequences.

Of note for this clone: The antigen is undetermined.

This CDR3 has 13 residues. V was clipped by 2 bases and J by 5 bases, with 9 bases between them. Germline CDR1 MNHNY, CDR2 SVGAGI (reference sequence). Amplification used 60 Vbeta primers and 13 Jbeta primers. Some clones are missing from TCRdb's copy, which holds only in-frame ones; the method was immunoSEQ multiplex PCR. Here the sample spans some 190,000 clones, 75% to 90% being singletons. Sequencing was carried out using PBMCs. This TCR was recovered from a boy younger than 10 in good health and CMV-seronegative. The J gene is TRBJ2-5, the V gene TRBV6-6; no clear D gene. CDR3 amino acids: CASSYSWAETQYF. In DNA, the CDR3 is TGTGCCAGCAGTTACAGCTGGGCTGAGACCCAGTACTTC.